The T cell receptor (beta chain) under discussion was sequenced for a study of T cells in Graves' hyperthyroidism and ophthalmopathy. Exclusions: uncontrolled infection, other autoimmune disease, pregnancy, lactation. Diagnoses were established using clinical symptoms, serum thyroxine and TRAb, thyroid ultrasound and orbital computed tomography. Out of over 9 ml of fresh peripheral blood came the PBMCs. The TCR beta CDR3 regions underwent amplification using RNA transcripts as the source. A set of HTBI primers served as the primers for a first-round RT-PCR of the TCR CDR3. TCRdb fed the multiplex PCR reads into MiXCR, producing one record per CDR3 protein. The profile shows over 700,000 distinct CDR3 sequences, about two fifths of them singletons. Sequenced material: blood. The clonotype comes from a man younger than 35 with Graves' hyperthyroidism.

The CDR3 nucleotides read TGCAGTGCTAGAGACAATGCGTCCCAGCATTTT. Translated, it gives CSARDNASQHF. The rearrangement links TRBV20-1 to TRBJ1-5; D not resolved. Trimming removed 0 bases from V and 11 bases from J, with 8 bases in between. In germline, CDR1 is DFQATT, CDR2 SNEGSKA (reference sequence). The CDR3 runs 11 residues.